This TCR beta chain was found in a study of CD8+ T cells in alopecia areata. TCR sequencing used cDNA made by reverse transcription of extracted RNA. Libraries were prepared by immunoSEQ multiplex PCR; TCRdb keeps only in-frame clonotypes and omits some of them. The table lists approximately 160,000 clones, 55% to 75% of them singletons. CDR3 size: 11 residues. The treatment denotes: oral pan-JAK inhibitor, 5-10 mg twice daily. Separation by sorting yielded CD4+ and CD8+ T cells from PBMCs. The sequence was collected from a human donor with alopecia areata. The genes are TRBV21-1 and TRBJ2-7; TRBD1, the D gene given by the table, was not confirmed from the DNA. TRBV21-1 is classified as a pseudogene. The starting material was CD4+ T cells sorted from blood, obtained at week 24, from a patient treated with tofacitinib. CDR3: CASSKDKGKYF. DNA for the CDR3: TGTGCCAGCAGCAAAGATAAGGGGAAGTACTTC.